Listed below are T cell receptor beta chains from one sample, sequenced in a study of T cells in Graves' hyperthyroidism and ophthalmopathy. MiXCR was run by TCRdb on the multiplex PCR reads, yielding one entry per CDR3 protein. The table shows hundreds of thousands of distinct CDR3 sequences, with around 40% occurring only once. The sample comprised blood. The receptors shown here come from a woman between 35 and 50 years old with Graves' hyperthyroidism. Both conserved end residues are part of each CDR3. D genes are given only for firm matches. The size field is filled for only some rows; it gives once, few, many or a size class.

clone_size: -; v_call: TRBV6-5; d_call: TRBD1; j_call: TRBJ1-5; cdr3_aa: CASKSTGGSNQPQHF; cdr3_nt: TGTGCCAGCAAGAGCACAGGGGGAAGCAATCAGCCCCAGCATTTT
clone_size: -; v_call: TRBV18; d_call: TRBD1; j_call: TRBJ1-2; cdr3_aa: CASSTTGEVGYTF; cdr3_nt: TGTGCCAGCTCAACCACAGGGGAGGTTGGCTACACCTTC
clone_size: few; v_call: TRBV19; d_call: -; j_call: TRBJ1-5; cdr3_aa: CASEQGNNQPQHF; cdr3_nt: TGTGCCAGTGAACAGGGCAACAATCAGCCCCAGCATTTT
clone_size: -; v_call: TRBV19; d_call: TRBD1; j_call: TRBJ2-7; cdr3_aa: CASSTSDRVSYEQYF; cdr3_nt: TGTGCCAGTAGTACCTCGGACAGGGTGTCCTACGAGCAGTACTTC
clone_size: many; v_call: TRBV20-1; d_call: TRBD1; j_call: TRBJ1-4; cdr3_aa: CSAGTADEKLFF; cdr3_nt: TGCAGTGCCGGGACAGCCGATGAAAAACTGTTTTTT
clone_size: -; v_call: TRBV11-3; d_call: -; j_call: TRBJ2-6; cdr3_aa: CASSSQGVNVLTF; cdr3_nt: TGTGCCAGCAGCTCACAGGGTGTCAACGTCCTGACTTTC
clone_size: -; v_call: TRBV20-1; d_call: -; j_call: TRBJ1-1; cdr3_aa: CSARPEGRTEALF; cdr3_nt: TGCAGTGCTAGACCCGAGGGGAGGACTGAAGCCCTCTTT
clone_size: -; v_call: TRBV4-1; d_call: -; j_call: TRBJ1-1; cdr3_aa: CASSQEGQRERMNTEAFF; cdr3_nt: TGCGCCAGCAGCCAAGAAGGACAGCGGGAGAGGATGAACACTGAAGCTTTCTTT
clone_size: -; v_call: TRBV6-6; d_call: -; j_call: TRBJ1-1; cdr3_aa: CASSYPSRNTEAFF; cdr3_nt: TGTGCCAGCAGTTACCCCTCAAGGAACACTGAAGCTTTCTTT
clone_size: many; v_call: TRBV6-5; d_call: -; j_call: TRBJ1-5; cdr3_aa: CASSRPVSNQPQHF; cdr3_nt: TGTGCCAGCAGTAGACCCGTGAGCAATCAGCCCCAGCATTTT
clone_size: few; v_call: TRBV30; d_call: -; j_call: TRBJ2-7; cdr3_aa: CAWSVSKDEQYF; cdr3_nt: TGTGCCTGGAGTGTATCCAAGGACGAGCAGTACTTC
clone_size: many; v_call: TRBV7-2; d_call: -; j_call: TRBJ1-4; cdr3_aa: CASSLGGPGSPLLFF; cdr3_nt: TGTGCCAGCAGCTTAGGCGGGCCCGGCAGCCCGTTGCTGTTTTTT
clone_size: -; v_call: TRBV6-6; d_call: -; j_call: TRBJ1-1; cdr3_aa: CASPGNTEAFF; cdr3_nt: TGTGCCAGCCCGGGGAACACTGAAGCTTTCTTT
clone_size: -; v_call: TRBV27; d_call: -; j_call: TRBJ2-2; cdr3_aa: CASNQGELIGELFF; cdr3_nt: TGTGCCAGCAACCAAGGCGAGCTTATCGGGGAGCTGTTTTTT
clone_size: -; v_call: TRBV2; d_call: -; j_call: TRBJ1-6; cdr3_aa: CASSATGHKLHF; cdr3_nt: TGTGCCAGCAGTGCGACGGGACACAAGCTCCACTTT
clone_size: -; v_call: TRBV6-2/TRBV6-3; d_call: -; j_call: TRBJ2-5; cdr3_aa: CAGEGTSETQYF; cdr3_nt: TGTGCCGGCGAGGGTACTAGCGAGACCCAGTACTTC